This T cell receptor (beta chain) was documented in a study of control samples from healthy donors and cancer patients. Using immunoSEQ multiplex PCR, the repertoire was profiled, and TCRdb retains in-frame clones only, with some absent. The table records 350,000 to 450,000 clones, 75% to 95% of them present only once. In germline, CDR1 is MNHEY, CDR2 SVGEGT. V lost 4 bases and J lost 1, with 10 bases in between. The length of the CDR3 is 14 residues. Sequencing was carried out using PBMCs. This clonotype was sampled from a man between 35 and 55 years old with head and neck cancer. The V call is TRBV6-2 or TRBV6-3, the J call TRBJ1-1; D ambiguous. The CDR3 DNA reads TGTGCCAGCAGTTTTCGGACTGGGAACACTGAAGCTTTCTTT. It specifies CASSFRTGNTEAFF.